The 18 T cell receptor beta chains given below trace back to one sample, sequenced in a study of blood T cell repertoires in COVID-19. Sequenced by immunoSEQ multiplex PCR; TCRdb stores in-frame clones only, minus some. Seen here are about 190,000 clones, about 80% observed once, and the top ten hold approximately 6.9%. Sequenced: peripheral blood. Every receptor here comes from a man between 60 and 75 years old with acute or convalescent COVID-19.

The V call is TRBV6-5, the J call TRBJ2-3; 10 bases fit TRBD2. Trimming removed 8 bases from V and 5 bases from J; junction bases left unmatched: 7. Germline V gene lookup returns CDR1 MNHEY and CDR2 SVGAGI. The CDR3 loop spans 14 amino acids. The CDR3 nucleotides are TGTGCCAGCGGGAGCGGGGGGGCCGGAGATACGCAGTATTTT. Translation: CASGSGGAGDTQYF.

The V and J genes are TRBV7-9 and TRBJ2-2, with 9 positions matching TRBD1. CDR3 length: 15 residues. The J segment lost 6 bases and the V segment lost 8 bases, leaving 10 bases of the junction unmatched. In germline, CDR1 is SEHNR, CDR2 FQNEAQ (reference sequence). CDR3 loop: CASGPLQGAPGELFF. The CDR3 bases are TGTGCCAGCGGACCTCTACAGGGGGCCCCCGGGGAGCTGTTTTTT.

The J gene is TRBJ1-2, the V gene TRBV9; unclear D gene. With 0 bases removed from V and 2 bases from J, the gap between germline ends came to 14 bases. This CDR3 has 16 amino acids. CDR1 is SGDLS and CDR2 is YYNGEE in the germline V gene. The CDR3 loop is CASSVVEGGSNYGYTF. The CDR3 DNA sequence: TGTGCCAGCAGCGTAGTGGAGGGAGGGAGCAACTATGGCTACACCTTC. The full variable domain, in which reference TRBV9 and TRBJ1-2 provide the parts outside the CDR3, is DSGVTQTPKHLITATGQRVTLRCSPRSGDLSVYWYQQSLDQGLQFLIQYYNGEERAKGNILERFSAQQFPDLHSELNLSSLELGDSALYFCASSVVEGGSNYGYTFGSGTRLTVV.

This chain uses TRBV27 with TRBJ2-7; 11 nucleotides line up with TRBD1. Germline V lookup: CDR1 MNHEY, CDR2 SMNVEV (reference sequence). V was pared by 7 bases and J by 4 bases, with 12 bases of the junction left unmatched. The CDR3 is 16 residues long. CDR3 sequence reads: CASTRSRTGGMYEQYF. In DNA form, the CDR3 reads TGTGCCAGCACTCGATCCCGGACAGGGGGCATGTACGAGCAGTACTTC.

The rearrangement joins TRBV7-9 to TRBJ2-4; D gene uncertain. The CDR3 is 11 residues long. Per germline, CDR1 SEHNR and CDR2 FQNEAQ (reference sequence). With 4 bases removed from V and 8 bases from J, the gap between germline ends came to 6 bases. The CDR3 DNA sequence: TGTGCCAGCAGCTCCGAGGACATTCAGTACTTC. Protein: CASSSEDIQYF.

This clone occurred a few times. The chain joins TRBV19 to TRBJ2-2; D is unresolved. Trimming took off 7 bases at V and 4 bases at J, with 13 bases between the two ends. Germline-derived CDR1 and CDR2 are LNHDA and SQIVND (reference sequence). The CDR3 runs to 14 residues. Written as DNA, the CDR3 is TGTGCCAGTAAATTCGCGGATATCACCGGGGAGCTGTTTTTT. Its protein is CASKFADITGELFF.

In this sample, this clone turned up once. The CDR3 protein is CASSLGTSGRIDTQYF. In DNA form, the CDR3 reads TGTGCCAGCAGCCTAGGGACTAGCGGGAGGATAGATACGCAGTATTTT. This chain links TRBV3-1 (or the pseudogene TRBV3-2) with TRBJ2-3, with TRBD2 matching 15 bases. There are 16 residues in the CDR3. CDR1 LGHDT and CDR2 YNNKEL come from the germline V gene (reference sequence). With 4 bases clipped from V and 5 bases from J, the junction kept 4 bases outside the gene matches.

This chain links TRBV24-1 with TRBJ2-3; D possibly corresponds to TRBD2 (6 bases). V lost 4 bases and J lost 0, with 13 bases in between. The V gene's germline CDR1 is KGHDR and CDR2 SFDVKD. The CDR3 is 16 residues long. As DNA, the CDR3 is TGTGCCACCAGTGAGCTAGGCGGGGATAGCACAGATACGCAGTATTTT. Translating gives CATSELGGDSTDTQYF.

The rearrangement joins TRBV21-1 to TRBJ2-7; TRBD2, the table's D call, lacks a check against the DNA. TRBV21-1 is a pseudogene locus. The CDR3 length is 15 residues. This CDR3 reads CASSNPLLLAYEQYF. The CDR3 coding sequence is TGTGCCAGCAGCAATCCCCTACTACTAGCCTACGAGCAGTACTTC.

The V and J genes are TRBV9 and TRBJ2-7; TRBD2 aligns across 8 bases. Unmatched junction bases numbered 7, after V lost 2 bases and J lost 6 bases. Germline CDR1 reads SGDLS; CDR2 reads YYNGEE. This CDR3 region has 14 residues. CDR3 residues: CASSVTTSGGEQYF. The CDR3 DNA is TGTGCCAGCAGCGTCACTACTAGCGGTGGCGAGCAGTACTTC. Looking up the rest from reference TRBV9 and TRBJ2-7 gives the full variable domain: DSGVTQTPKHLITATGQRVTLRCSPRSGDLSVYWYQQSLDQGLQFLIQYYNGEERAKGNILERFSAQQFPDLHSELNLSSLELGDSALYFCASSVTTSGGEQYFGPGTRLTVT.

The J gene is TRBJ1-2, the V gene TRBV24-1; 8 bases match TRBD1. Per the germline V gene, CDR1 is KGHDR and CDR2 is SFDVKD. The trim removed 4 bases at V and 1 base at J, leaving 4 bases unmatched. The CDR3 sequence is 15 residues long. DNA of the CDR3: TGTGCCACCAGTGACCCAGGACAGGGTAACTATGGCTACACCTTC. It specifies CATSDPGQGNYGYTF.

This rearrangement joins TRBV9 to TRBJ2-3; 9 positions agree with TRBD2. CDR1 is SGDLS, CDR2 YYNGEE, per germline. The CDR3 is 20 amino acids. The V segment lost 3 bases and the J segment 6 bases; nucleotides outside the gene matches: 23. The CDR3 bases are TGTGCCAGCAGCGAGCCCCAGGTAGCGGGAGCTGGGAGGCCTTGGGATACGCAGTATTTT. It yields the protein CASSEPQVAGAGRPWDTQYF.

The chain couples TRBV11-2 to TRBJ2-1; 7 bases align to TRBD2. Germline V lookup: CDR1 SGHAT, CDR2 FQNNGV. V was clipped by 7 bases and J by 11 bases; unmatched bases: 11. The CDR3 totals 13 residues. In nucleotides, the CDR3 is TGTGCCAGCATGTCTAGCGGCCCGGGAAAGCAGTTCTTC. Encoded protein: CASMSSGPGKQFF.

The chain combines TRBV2 with TRBJ2-7, with D uncertain. In germline, CDR1 is SNHLY, CDR2 FYNNEI. This CDR3 has 13 amino acids. V gave up 7 bases and J gave up 0 bases, with 10 bases separating them. Here the CDR3 reads CASTAERSYEQYF. As DNA, the CDR3 is TGTGCCAGCACTGCGGAACGCTCCTACGAGCAGTACTTC. The full variable domain, in which reference TRBV2 and TRBJ2-7 provide the parts outside the CDR3, is EPEVTQTPSHQVTQMGQEVILRCVPISNHLYFYWYRQILGQKVEFLVSFYNNEISEKSEIFDDQFSVERPDGSNFTLKIRSTKLEDSAMYFCASTAERSYEQYFGPGTRLTVT.

The chain employs TRBV4-1 and TRBJ1-1; D is ambiguous. Germline loops: CDR1 MGHRA, CDR2 YSYEKL. V lost 0 bases and J 4 bases, leaving 12 bases between the germline ends. This CDR3 is built from 15 residues. CDR3 amino acids: CASSQDPGSATEAFF. CDR3 bases: TGCGCCAGCAGCCAAGATCCGGGGTCGGCCACTGAAGCTTTCTTT.

The chain is built from TRBV7-7 and TRBJ2-3, with 9 bases lining up with TRBD2. CDR1 and CDR2 from the germline V gene are SSHAT and FNYEAQ (reference sequence). This CDR3 region has 15 residues. Trimming took 5 bases from V and 5 from J; bases not matched to a gene: 8. CDR3 DNA sequence: TGTGCCAGCAGCCCGGCGGGAGGGCCGGGAGATACGCAGTATTTT. Translation gives CASSPAGGPGDTQYF.

This rearrangement joins TRBV19 to TRBJ2-2, with D perhaps matching TRBD1 (6 bases). Germline V lookup: CDR1 LNHDA, CDR2 SQIVND (reference sequence). Trimming removed 8 bases at V and 5 bases at J, with 15 bases between. The CDR3 consists of 14 residues. DNA for the CDR3: TGTGCCAGTTCCCCCGGACAGTCAACCGGGGAGCTGTTTTTT. It translates to CASSPGQSTGELFF.

This chain joins TRBV18 and TRBJ1-2; TRBD1 aligns across 9 bases. In germline, CDR1 is KGHSH, CDR2 LQKENI. CDR3 length: 15 amino acids. J gave up 2 bases and V 4 bases, and 5 bases lay outside the gene matches. The CDR3 sequence is CASSRGQGTNYGYTF. For the CDR3, the DNA is TGTGCCAGCTCACGGGGACAGGGAACGAACTATGGCTACACCTTC. Supplemented by reference TRBV18 and TRBJ1-2, the full variable domain reads NAGVMQNPRHLVRRRGQEARLRCSPMKGHSHVYWYRQLPEEGLKFMVYLQKENIIDESGMPKERFSAEFPKEGPSILRIQQVVRGDSAAYFCASSRGQGTNYGYTFGSGTRLTVV.